This TCR beta chain is drawn from a study of CD8 T cells in ankylosing spondylitis. Study results and caveats: Earlier work had already found some motif variants in reactive arthritis synovial fluid and blood. In ankylosing spondylitis blood, a motif of eight highly homologous TCR beta variants appeared characteristic. As reported, disease-linked clones showed significant enrichment in matched ankylosing spondylitis synovial fluid.

There are many counts of this clonotype. Its specificity is unknown. The germline gives CDR1 MNHEY, CDR2 SVGEGT. Trimming took 2 bases from V and 6 from J; bases not matched to a gene: 13. This CDR3 is built from 18 residues. TCRdb reanalysed the 5' RACE reads using MiXCR and keeps one entry per CDR3 protein. The sample has a few hundred thousand distinct CDR3 sequences; 5.5% to 7.5% are singletons. This receptor was taken from a male donor with ankylosing spondylitis. V gene TRBV6-2 or TRBV6-3 combines with J gene TRBJ2-1, with 10 bases fitting TRBD2. The sequenced sample consisted of blood, either unsorted or a sorted T cell fraction (not recorded which). Here the CDR3 reads CASSYNYRSGGARNEQFF. The CDR3 bases are TGTGCCAGCAGTTACAACTACCGCAGCGGGGGGGCCCGCAATGAGCAGTTCTTC.